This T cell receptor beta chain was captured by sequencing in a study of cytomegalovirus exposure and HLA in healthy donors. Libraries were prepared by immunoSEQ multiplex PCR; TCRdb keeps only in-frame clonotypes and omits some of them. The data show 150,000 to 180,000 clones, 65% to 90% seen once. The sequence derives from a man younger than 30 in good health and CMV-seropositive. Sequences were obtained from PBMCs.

Here the CDR3 DNA reads TGTGCCAGCAGTTTTTACCCCAGGGGGGATCAGCCCCAGCATTTT. This translates into CASSFYPRGDQPQHF. The rearrangement uses TRBV6-5 and TRBJ1-5; TRBD1 agrees at 7 bases. V shed 4 bases, J shed 5 bases, and the junction held 8 bases outside the gene matches. The CDR3 contains 15 residues. Germline loops: CDR1 MNHEY, CDR2 SVGAGI.